Sequencing of this T cell receptor beta chain was carried out in a study of blood T cell repertoires in COVID-19. On the study more broadly: The analysed material was cDNA or gDNA that came from T cells, B-cell-depleted T cells, or PBMCs.

Trimming cost V 7 bases and J 6 bases, with 10 bases left between them. This CDR3 is 12 amino acids long. The germline V gene encodes CDR1 MGHDK and CDR2 SYGVNS. Original data processing: The authors estimated nucleated cell counts from reference gene primer amplification. Clones were sequenced by immunoSEQ multiplex PCR, and TCRdb holds only the in-frame ones, with some missing. V and J calls and clone size are given by that table; D and trimming were obtained from the DNA. The table lists 90,000 to 100,000 clones, 84% of them singletons. The clonotype comes from a man aged 60 to 69 with acute or convalescent COVID-19. The chain uses TRBV25-1 and TRBJ2-1; perhaps TRBD1 as D (5 bases). The sample was peripheral blood. As DNA, the CDR3 is TGTGCCAGCATTAACAGGAGCAATGAGCAGTTCTTC. It is translated as CASINRSNEQFF.